These T cell receptor beta chains were read from a single sample in a study of HIV-infected patients and healthy controls. MiXCR was run by TCRdb on the 5' RACE reads, yielding one entry per CDR3 protein. The sample gives about 5,500 distinct CDR3 sequences, approximately 9% of which show up once; 24% is in the top ten. The sequencing used blood, collected during antiretroviral therapy. These receptors were taken from an adult with HIV infection. Both conserved end residues are part of each CDR3. The D gene is left open where the match is weak. Part of the rows lack a size; the others show once, few, many or a class for expanded clones.

J,length,V,size,D,CDR3,DNA
TRBJ2-5,14,TRBV19,many,.,CASSIGGYQETQYF,TGTGCCAGTAGTATAGGAGGTTACCAAGAGACCCAGTACTTC
TRBJ1-1,11,TRBV10-2,medium-sized,TRBD1,CASNDRAMAFF,TGCGCCAGCAATGACAGGGCTATGGCTTTCTTT
TRBJ2-1,17,TRBV2,many,TRBD2,CASSEALGLAGGHEQFF,TGTGCCAGCAGTGAAGCGCTAGGACTAGCGGGGGGGCATGAGCAGTTCTTC
TRBJ1-5,15,TRBV6-2/TRBV6-3,medium-sized,TRBD1,CASSSGTGGNQPQHF,TGTGCCAGCAGCTCCGGGACAGGGGGCAATCAGCCCCAGCATTTT
TRBJ2-3,12,TRBV7-2,medium-sized,.,CASSSVADTQYF,TGTGCCAGCAGCTCTGTAGCGGATACGCAGTATTTT
TRBJ2-1,13,TRBV6-5,medium-sized,.,CASSSGGGYEQFF,TGTGCCAGCAGTTCCGGAGGAGGGTATGAGCAGTTCTTC
TRBJ1-5,14,TRBV18,medium-sized,.,CASSRLEQGQPQHF,TGTGCCAGCTCACGACTCGAACAGGGTCAGCCCCAGCATTTT
TRBJ2-3,15,TRBV7-3,.,.,CASSLGLGEADTQYF,TGTGCCAGCAGCTTGGGGCTAGGCGAAGCGGATACGCAGTATTTT
TRBJ1-1,16,TRBV20-1,many,TRBD1,CSARERRGGRGAEAFF,TGCAGTGCTAGAGAGCGTCGAGGGGGCCGGGGGGCTGAAGCTTTCTTT
TRBJ2-2,15,TRBV4-3,medium-sized,TRBD2,CASGLAGASSGELFF,TGCGCCAGCGGACTAGCGGGAGCGTCCTCCGGGGAGCTGTTTTTT
TRBJ1-5,16,TRBV4-2,medium-sized,TRBD1,CASSQGPGQKNQPQHF,TGTGCCAGCAGCCAAGGCCCGGGACAGAAAAATCAGCCCCAGCATTTT
TRBJ1-5,15,TRBV5-1,many,.,CASSPGTESNQPQHF,TGCGCCAGCAGCCCGGGCACAGAGAGCAATCAGCCCCAGCATTTT
TRBJ2-7,13,TRBV4-2,medium-sized,.,CASSQDTSYEQYF,TGTGCCAGCAGCCAAGATACGTCCTACGAGCAGTACTTC
TRBJ2-3,15,TRBV19,many,.,CASSPGGYGTDTQYF,TGTGCCAGTAGCCCTGGGGGGTATGGCACAGATACGCAGTATTTT
TRBJ1-5,16,TRBV28,many,.,CASSRAPLSSNQPQHF,TGTGCCAGCAGTAGGGCGCCATTGTCTAGCAATCAGCCCCAGCATTTT
TRBJ1-4,13,TRBV20-1,many,.,CSAREQGNEKLFF,TGCAGTGCTAGAGAACAAGGGAATGAAAAACTGTTTTTT
TRBJ2-7,16,TRBV4-2,medium-sized,TRBD2,CASSQERGLASYEQYF,TGTGCCAGCAGCCAAGAGCGGGGACTAGCCTCCTACGAGCAGTACTTC
TRBJ2-7,15,TRBV3-1,.,.,CASSQEGRRTYEQYF,TGTGCCAGCAGCCAAGAGGGGCGACGAACCTACGAGCAGTACTTC
TRBJ2-1,15,TRBV7-2,medium-sized,.,CASSLDGEPYNEQFF,TGTGCCAGCAGCTTAGACGGAGAGCCCTACAATGAGCAGTTCTTC
TRBJ2-6,17,TRBV28,medium-sized,.,CASTDRRTLSGANVLTF,TGTGCCAGCACCGACAGGCGGACCCTCTCTGGGGCCAACGTCCTGACTTTC
TRBJ2-7,14,TRBV3-1,.,.,CASSQVEAPYEQYF,TGTGCCAGCAGCCAAGTTGAGGCCCCCTACGAGCAGTACTTC
TRBJ1-5,15,TRBV2,medium-sized,.,CASSVWGTADQPQHF,TGTGCCAGCAGTGTATGGGGGACGGCAGATCAGCCCCAGCATTTT
TRBJ1-1,15,TRBV6-6,many,.,CASSPLQGGVPEAFF,TGTGCCAGCAGTCCCCTACAGGGCGGCGTTCCAGAAGCTTTCTTT
TRBJ2-5,15,TRBV7-6,medium-sized,.,CASSEWDLGQETQYF,TGTGCCAGCAGCGAGTGGGACCTGGGGCAAGAGACCCAGTACTTC
TRBJ1-5,16,TRBV20-1,few,.,CSARSRTTGNNQPQHF,TGCAGTGCTAGAAGTCGGACCACAGGGAACAATCAGCCCCAGCATTTT
TRBJ2-6,13,TRBV6-6,many,.,CASTLSGANVLTF,TGTGCCAGCACGTTGTCGGGGGCCAACGTCCTGACTTTC